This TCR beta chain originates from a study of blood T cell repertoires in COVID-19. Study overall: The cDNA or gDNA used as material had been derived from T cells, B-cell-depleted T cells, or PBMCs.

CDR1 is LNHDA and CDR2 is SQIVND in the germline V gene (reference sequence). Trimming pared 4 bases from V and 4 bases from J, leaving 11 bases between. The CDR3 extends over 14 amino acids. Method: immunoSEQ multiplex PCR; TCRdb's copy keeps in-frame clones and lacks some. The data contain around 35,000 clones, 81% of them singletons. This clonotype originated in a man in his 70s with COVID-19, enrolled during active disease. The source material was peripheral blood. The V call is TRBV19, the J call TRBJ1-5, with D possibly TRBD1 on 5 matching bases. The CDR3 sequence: CASSTTGGNQPQHF. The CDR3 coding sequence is TGTGCCAGTAGTACCACAGGTGGGAATCAGCCCCAGCATTTT.